The rows below give T cell receptor beta chains drawn from one sample of a study of coeliac disease. Profiled with immunoSEQ multiplex PCR; TCRdb holds only in-frame clones, not every one. The sample shows 8,000 to 10,000 clones, 67% of them seen only once. The sequenced sample was lamina propria lymphocytes from the gut. The receptors were gathered from a woman aged 55-75 years with celiac disease. Each CDR3 is given with its conserved first and last residue.

j_gene,v_gene,CDR3aa
TRBJ2-2,TRBV7-9,CASSLGGRDTGELFF
TRBJ2-2,TRBV9,CASSPRLAGGLRTGELFF
TRBJ1-1,TRBV15,CATSRDPRAYRDGNTEAFF
TRBJ2-3,TRBV2,CASSESNPQYF
TRBJ1-5,TRBV2,CASSERTEDQPQHF
TRBJ1-3,TRBV6-5,CATSSPSGAGNTIYF
TRBJ1-5,TRBV27,CASSSIPIGQPQHF
TRBJ2-7,TRBV5-1,CASSLLPTSSYEQYF
TRBJ1-4,TRBV18,CASSLNRGTTNEKLFF
TRBJ1-5,TRBV28,CASSLYFTGNQPQHF
TRBJ2-7,TRBV7-2,CASSLSFDYEQYF
TRBJ2-4,TRBV6-1,CASSEVGGQSKNIQYF
TRBJ2-2,TRBV4-3,CASSDSIAGGLDTGELFF
TRBJ1-5,TRBV30,CAWTPDSGNQPQHF
TRBJ2-1,TRBV27,CASSLSPADYNEQFF
TRBJ2-1,TRBV21-1,CASIWGLALNEQFF
TRBJ2-1,TRBV6-1,CASRYRDRAYNEQFF
TRBJ2-1,TRBV2,CASSEIGTSGRRYNEQFF
TRBJ2-7,TRBV18,CASSPPGADDLEQYF
TRBJ2-2,TRBV5-1,CASSAQLGAGELFF
TRBJ2-7,TRBV5-1,CASSWTGDYEQYF
TRBJ2-1,TRBV5-1,CASRPGTSISNEQFF
TRBJ2-3,TRBV7-9,CASSPGGGSRTWTQYF
TRBJ2-7,TRBV5-6,CASSPGGGYYEQYF
TRBJ1-1,TRBV19,CASSIPSRYRTEAFF
TRBJ1-1,TRBV18,CASSPWNRPNTEAFF
TRBJ1-1,TRBV18,CASSVSQVKQGTEAFF
TRBJ2-5,TRBV7-2,CASSLAPRQETQYF
TRBJ2-5,TRBV5-1,CASSLADGGAGETQYF
TRBJ2-5,TRBV19,CASSRWSQAEETQYF
TRBJ1-2,TRBV5-1,CASREQLRYGYTF
TRBJ1-1,TRBV10-1,CASSESPTGSTEAFF
TRBJ2-3,TRBV27,CASSLGYGDRSYF
TRBJ2-5,TRBV2,CATQERGIGETQYF
TRBJ1-6,TRBV19,CASSSQGLGSPLHF
TRBJ2-1,TRBV19,CASSMAGTSGRSIQFF
TRBJ2-7,TRBV2,CASDRDRGYEQYF
TRBJ2-1,TRBV11-2,CASSLGGTGAYNEQFF
TRBJ2-3,TRBV7-6,CASRLSLAGVGDTQYF
TRBJ2-5,TRBV5-1,CASSRGQGETQYF
TRBJ1-5,TRBV28,CASRKRQGWNQPQHF
TRBJ2-3,TRBV28,CASSLLSGMRTDTQYF
TRBJ1-2,TRBV27,CASGTPMRGYTF
TRBJ2-6,TRBV5-1,CASSLGQGATGANVLTF
TRBJ1-1,TRBV4-1,CASSSGDRGPEAFF
TRBJ2-1,TRBV5-6,CASSPEQGVYNEQFF
TRBJ2-1,TRBV7-2,CASSNKGSGKQFF
TRBJ2-3,TRBV7-9,CASGLASGVTDTQYF
TRBJ2-7,TRBV29-1,CSVEGLAGVGFEQYF
TRBJ2-1,TRBV7-2,CASSADRGAYNEQFF
TRBJ1-1,TRBV28,CASSLCPPPGQGTGNTEAFF
TRBJ1-5,TRBV9,CASSLGGGQPQHF